A selection of T cell receptor beta chains follows, all from one sample in a study of CD8 T cells in ankylosing spondylitis. TCRdb re-analysed the 5' RACE reads in MiXCR, keeping a single row per CDR3 protein. The table has almost 250,000 distinct CDR3 sequences, roughly 32% seen once. Material for sequencing was blood, either unsorted or a sorted T cell fraction (not recorded which). These receptors all come from a male donor with ankylosing spondylitis or in good health (not recorded which). Both conserved end residues are part of each CDR3. The D gene is left open where the match is weak. The listing skips clone size in some rows; elsewhere it reads once, few, many or a size class.

TRBV12-3/TRBV12-4,.,.,TRBJ2-7,TGTGCCAGCAGTTCCACCCAGGGGTGGGAGCAGTACTTC,CASSSTQGWEQYF
TRBV6-1,.,.,TRBJ1-1,TGTGCCAGCAGTCCACGGGTGAGGGAAGGGGCTTTCTTT,CASSPRVREGAFF
TRBV6-1,.,.,TRBJ1-1,TGTGCCAGCCAGCATAGGTACGGTGGGAACACTGAAGCTTTCTTT,CASQHRYGGNTEAFF
TRBV12-3/TRBV12-4,.,few,TRBJ1-2,TGTGCCAGCAGTTTCGACGGCACTAACTATGGCTACACCTTC,CASSFDGTNYGYTF
TRBV11-2,.,once,TRBJ2-5,TGTGCCAGCAGCCCAGAACAGGGTAAAGAGACCCAGTACTTC,CASSPEQGKETQYF
TRBV6-1,TRBD1,.,TRBJ2-5,TGTGCCAGCAGTGAAGGGCCCGGGACAGTCCAAGAGACCCAGTACTTC,CASSEGPGTVQETQYF
TRBV4-1,.,.,TRBJ1-5,TGCGCCAGCAGCCAAGGGAGCTCCGGAAGCCTAGGTCAGCCCCAGCATTTT,CASSQGSSGSLGQPQHF
TRBV12-3/TRBV12-4,TRBD2,.,TRBJ2-3,TGTGCCAGCAGTCTGGGACTAGCGGGGGGGCCGGAAGATACGCAGTATTTT,CASSLGLAGGPEDTQYF
TRBV6-1,.,.,TRBJ1-2,TGTGCCAGCAGCCTGGTGGGTGACTATGGCTACACCTTC,CASSLVGDYGYTF
TRBV20-1,.,few,TRBJ2-1,TGCAGTGCTAGACCAATAAGGGGGGACTCCTCCTACAATGAGCAGTTCTTC,CSARPIRGDSSYNEQFF
TRBV18,TRBD1,.,TRBJ2-7,TGTGCCAGCTCCCTCACGGGACAGGGAGAACTCGAGCAGTACTTC,CASSLTGQGELEQYF
TRBV12-3/TRBV12-4,TRBD1,.,TRBJ2-5,TGTGCCAGCAGTTTATCGGGACAGGGGGCGGAGACCCAGTACTTC,CASSLSGQGAETQYF
TRBV15,.,few,TRBJ2-1,TGTGCCACCAGCAGGGTCCGCTCCTACAATGAGCAGTTCTTC,CATSRVRSYNEQFF
TRBV6-5,.,.,TRBJ2-2,TGTGCCAGCAGTTTAATCCAGGGGAGGGGCGGGGAGCTGTTTTTT,CASSLIQGRGGELFF
TRBV12-3/TRBV12-4,TRBD2,few,TRBJ2-7,TGTGCCAGCAGTTTTTCAGCGGGGGGCTACGAGCAGTACTTC,CASSFSAGGYEQYF
TRBV6-5,.,few,TRBJ2-3,TGTGCCAGCAGTTACTCGCTGCAGATCACAGATACGCAGTATTTT,CASSYSLQITDTQYF
TRBV28,TRBD2,.,TRBJ2-7,TGTGCCAGCAGTTCCCCCTCGGGACTAACCTACGAGCAGTACTTC,CASSSPSGLTYEQYF
TRBV12-3/TRBV12-4,TRBD1,.,TRBJ2-7,TGTGCCAGCAGAGGGGACAGTGGGCTTCACGAGCAGTACTTC,CASRGDSGLHEQYF
TRBV12-3/TRBV12-4,.,many,TRBJ2-7,TGTGCCAGCAGTGTTAGCGCAGTCTACGAGCAGTACTTC,CASSVSAVYEQYF
TRBV6-1,.,.,TRBJ1-2,TGTGCCAGCAGTGAATCCGGGACGCCGAACCGAGGCTACACCTTC,CASSESGTPNRGYTF
TRBV4-1,TRBD1,.,TRBJ1-1,TGCGCCAGCAGCCGAACGGAGGGACAGCTGAACACTGAAGCTTTCTTT,CASSRTEGQLNTEAFF
TRBV20-1,.,.,TRBJ2-5,TGCAGTGCCCAGGACAGCTCACTTCAGGTTCTAGAAGAGACCCAGTACTTC,CSAQDSSLQVLEETQYF
TRBV27,.,.,TRBJ2-2,TGTGCCAGCACCCAGTCACGGGCCACCGGGGAGCTGTTTTTT,CASTQSRATGELFF
TRBV5-5,.,few,TRBJ2-7,TGTGCCAGCAGCCTCGGGTCAGAAGCCTACGAGCAGTACTTC,CASSLGSEAYEQYF
TRBV7-8,TRBD2,.,TRBJ2-7,TGTGCCAGCAGGCAGCGGGGGGCGTCCGAGCAGTACTTC,CASRQRGASEQYF
TRBV20-1,TRBD1,few,TRBJ2-3,TGCAGTGCTAGAGGAGACAGGGCCTCCATCTCTAGCACAGATACGCAGTATTTT,CSARGDRASISSTDTQYF
TRBV7-9,.,few,TRBJ2-7,TGTGCCAGCAGCCCTCGGTCGCCAGTCTCCTACGAGCAGTACTTC,CASSPRSPVSYEQYF
TRBV7-9,.,few,TRBJ2-7,TGTGCCAGCAGCCCTGCCAGGAGGGACTCCTACGAGCAGTACTTC,CASSPARRDSYEQYF
TRBV5-1,.,.,TRBJ2-1,TGCGCCAGCAGCTTGGTTGTGGGGGTTGAGCAGTTCTTC,CASSLVVGVEQFF
TRBV20-1,TRBD2,.,TRBJ2-3,TGCAGTGCCGGAAAGCGGCTAGCGGGGGCCAATACAGATACGCAGTATTTT,CSAGKRLAGANTDTQYF
TRBV12-3/TRBV12-4,.,.,TRBJ2-7,TGTGCCAGCGGTACTACCGGGGGGCCGAGCTACGAGCAGTACTTC,CASGTTGGPSYEQYF
TRBV10-3,TRBD2,.,TRBJ2-3,TGTGCCATCAGTGGTAGCGGGGGCACAGATACGCAGTATTTT,CAISGSGGTDTQYF
TRBV20-1,.,.,TRBJ2-5,TGCAGTGCTAGAGATCTGACTAGTGCGGAGACCCAGTACTTC,CSARDLTSAETQYF
TRBV12-3/TRBV12-4,.,.,TRBJ1-2,TGTGCCAGCAGCCAGGGTCTGGTTGGTGGCTACACCTTC,CASSQGLVGGYTF
TRBV27,.,few,TRBJ2-1,TGTGCCAGCATTGGGAGCTACAATGAGCAGTTCTTC,CASIGSYNEQFF
TRBV20-1,TRBD2,few,TRBJ2-7,TGCAGTGCTCCTAGTGCACTAGCGGGGGCAGGGTACGAGCAGTACTTC,CSAPSALAGAGYEQYF
TRBV27,TRBD2,.,TRBJ2-5,TGTGCCAGCAGCCTACTGGGCGGGGGGGGACAAGAGACCCAGTACTTC,CASSLLGGGGQETQYF
TRBV10-2,.,.,TRBJ2-7,TGCGCCAGCAGTGCCACGGGGGGCGGCTACGAGCAGTACTTC,CASSATGGGYEQYF
TRBV4-1,.,.,TRBJ2-3,TGCGCCAGCAGCCAAGTGGTGGATACGCAGTATTTT,CASSQVVDTQYF
TRBV12-3/TRBV12-4,.,few,TRBJ2-5,TGTGCCAGCAGTCACAACCCAGCACCACAAGAGACCCAGTACTTC,CASSHNPAPQETQYF
TRBV7-7,.,many,TRBJ2-3,TGTGCTAGCAGTTCCCATCAGGCAGATACGCAGTATTTT,CASSSHQADTQYF